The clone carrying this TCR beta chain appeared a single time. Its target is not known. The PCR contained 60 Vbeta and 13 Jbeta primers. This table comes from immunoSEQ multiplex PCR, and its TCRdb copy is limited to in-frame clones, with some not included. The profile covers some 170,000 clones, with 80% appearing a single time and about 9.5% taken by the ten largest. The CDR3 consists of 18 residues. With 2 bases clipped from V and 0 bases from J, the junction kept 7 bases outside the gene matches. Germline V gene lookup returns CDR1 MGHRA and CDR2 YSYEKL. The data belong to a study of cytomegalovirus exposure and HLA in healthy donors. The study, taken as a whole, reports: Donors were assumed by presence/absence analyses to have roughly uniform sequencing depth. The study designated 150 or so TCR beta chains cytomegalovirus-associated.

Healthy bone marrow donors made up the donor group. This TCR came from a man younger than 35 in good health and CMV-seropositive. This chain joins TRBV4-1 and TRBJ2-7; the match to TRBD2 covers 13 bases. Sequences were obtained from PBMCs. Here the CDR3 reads CASSQMTSGGPSSYEQYF. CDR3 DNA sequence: TGCGCCAGCAGCCAAATGACTAGCGGGGGGCCCAGCTCCTACGAGCAGTACTTC.